What follows describes a single TCR beta chain. The antigen remains unidentified. This CDR3 region has 16 residues. Deletions cut 0 bases from V and 3 bases from J, with 12 bases between. Germline V lookup: CDR1 SGHAT, CDR2 FQNNGV. Researchers ran the PCR with 60 Vbeta and 13 Jbeta primers. Sequencing used immunoSEQ multiplex PCR; TCRdb keeps in-frame clones, though not all of them. The data hold some 130,000 clones, with approximately 80% observed a single time. This sample was taken from a study of cytomegalovirus exposure and HLA in healthy donors. General study results and limits: Follow-up analysis found HLA locus-dependent TCR association rates, highest for DRB1 and lowest for HLA-C.

The J gene is TRBJ2-4, the V gene TRBV11-2; D not resolved. Sequenced material: PBMCs. This TCR came from a man between 40 and 49 years old in good health and CMV-seronegative. The CDR3 loop reads CASSLEQRENKNIQYF. CDR3 in DNA: TGTGCCAGCAGCTTAGAACAGAGAGAGAACAAAAACATTCAGTACTTC.